Following are 20 T cell receptor beta chains from one sample sequenced in a study of blood T cell repertoires in COVID-19. Clones were read by immunoSEQ multiplex PCR, and TCRdb kept only the in-frame ones, dropping some. Of 300,000 to 400,000 clones in the sample, almost 85% were seen once. The sample was peripheral blood. The receptors shown here come from a human donor in a cohort sampled during active COVID-19.

This clone was observed once. The chain is built from TRBV4-1 and TRBJ1-3; D call uncertain. The CDR3 covers 17 residues. Germline loops: CDR1 MGHRA, CDR2 YSYEKL. Trimming removed 1 base at V and 0 bases at J, with 13 bases between. This CDR3 is CASSQGEARRSGNTIYF. CDR3 DNA: TGCGCCAGCAGCCAAGGGGAGGCCAGGCGCTCTGGAAACACCATATATTTT.

The chain links TRBV30 to TRBJ1-1, with D possibly TRBD1 on 5 matching bases. The CDR3 covers 14 residues. Germline assignment: CDR1 GTSNPN and CDR2 SVGIG (reference sequence). The ends were cut back, 0 bases at V and 1 base at J, with 9 bases in the middle. The CDR3 nucleotides are TGTGCCTGGAGTGTACTGGACACGAACACTGAAGCTTTCTTT. Translated: CAWSVLDTNTEAFF.

The chain links TRBV20-1 to TRBJ1-1; no reliable D call. The CDR3 consists of 13 residues. Germline values: CDR1 DFQATT, CDR2 SNEGSKA (reference sequence). Trimming pared 3 bases from V and 1 base from J, leaving 9 bases between. The CDR3 nucleotides read TGCAGTGCTAGTCCTGGGAGGAACACTGAAGCTTTCTTT. Its protein is CSASPGRNTEAFF.

V and J are TRBV25-1 and TRBJ2-7; 8 bases fit TRBD2. The CDR3 is 15 amino acids. Germline V gene data show CDR1 as MGHDK and CDR2 as SYGVNS. V was pared by 2 bases and J by 1 base, with 4 bases of the junction left unmatched. CDR3 protein: CASSEREGGSYEQYF. Here the CDR3 DNA reads TGTGCCAGCAGTGAACGGGAGGGAGGGTCCTACGAGCAGTACTTC.

The V and J genes are TRBV18 and TRBJ1-3; TRBD1 agrees at 9 bases. Trimming at V came to 3 bases and at J to 0 bases, leaving 6 bases not matched to a gene. The CDR3 sequence is 17 residues long. Germline loops: CDR1 KGHSH, CDR2 LQKENI. The DNA of the CDR3 is TGTGCCAGCTCACCTTACGGGACAGGGAACTCTGGAAACACCATATATTTT. It encodes CASSPYGTGNSGNTIYF.

The rearrangement uses TRBV6-5 and TRBJ1-3, with D possibly matching TRBD1 (6 bases). V dropped 5 bases and J dropped 8 bases, with 16 bases sitting between them. CDR1 is MNHEY, CDR2 SVGAGI, per germline. The CDR3 is 14 residues long. CDR3 bases: TGTGCCAGCAGTAGGGGGGGGCCCTGGGACACCATATATTTT. Protein product: CASSRGGPWDTIYF.

This clone was counted once. J is TRBJ2-3 and V is TRBV4-2, with 7 positions matching TRBD2. The ends lost 0 bases at V and 5 bases at J; junction bases unmatched: 5. The CDR3 loop spans 15 amino acids. From germline, CDR1 is LGHNA and CDR2 YNFKEQ. Written as DNA, the CDR3 is TGTGCCAGCAGCCAAGATATGAGCGGGGAAGATACGCAGTATTTT. This sequence encodes CASSQDMSGEDTQYF.

The chain carries TRBV30 and TRBJ1-2; 11 bases align to TRBD1. Germline V gives CDR1 GTSNPN, CDR2 SVGIG (reference sequence). The CDR3 has 17 amino acids. With V trimmed by 5 bases and J by 5 bases, 16 bases remained unmatched. CDR3 protein: CAWSRDRGLAGRYGYTF. CDR3 coding DNA: TGTGCCTGGTCAAGGGACAGGGGGTTAGCCGGTCGATATGGCTACACCTTC.

The chain combines TRBV7-6 with TRBJ1-3, with 9 bases matching TRBD1. The CDR3 is made up of 19 amino acids. Germline V gene lookup returns CDR1 SGHVS and CDR2 FNYEAQ. Trimming took 2 bases from V and 4 from J; bases not matched to a gene: 15. The CDR3: CASSLPPGQGPLGGNTIYF. The DNA for the CDR3 is TGTGCCAGCAGCTTACCTCCGGGACAGGGCCCTCTCGGAGGAAACACCATATATTTT.

The sample holds many counts of this clone. The rearrangement links TRBV5-1 to TRBJ1-6; D is possibly TRBD1 (6 bases). Germline V gene sequence: CDR1 SGHRS, CDR2 YFSETQ. Trimming took off 0 bases at V and 7 bases at J, with 8 bases between the two ends. This CDR3 comprises 14 residues. DNA for the CDR3: TGCGCCAGCAGCTTGGGAGGGGGAAATTCACCCCTCCACTTT. Translated, it gives CASSLGGGNSPLHF.

At least ten counts were recorded for this clone. This rearrangement joins TRBV5-1 to TRBJ2-1; 7 positions match TRBD1. This CDR3 contains 12 residues. The germline CDR1 and CDR2 sequences are SGHRS and YFSETQ. The V and J ends lost 0 bases and 10 bases, in that order; junction bases with no gene match: 1. The CDR3 sequence is CASSLGDREQFF. CDR3 nucleotides: TGCGCCAGCAGCTTGGGGGACAGAGAGCAGTTCTTC.

A single count supports this clone. The chain carries TRBV7-9 and TRBJ2-7; a weak D match, TRBD1 (6 bases). Germline-derived CDR1 and CDR2 are SEHNR and FQNEAQ (reference sequence). V lost 5 bases, J lost 4 bases, and 9 bases lay in between. The CDR3 spans 12 residues. CDR3 sequence (DNA): TGTGCCAGCAGCCGGGACATTTACGAGCAGTACTTC. Translated: CASSRDIYEQYF.

The chain is built from TRBV24-1 and TRBJ2-7; a possible D gene is TRBD1 (6 bases). Germline CDR1 KGHDR, CDR2 SFDVKD. This CDR3 has 14 residues. Trimming removed 4 bases at V and 6 bases at J, with 15 bases between. The CDR3 is CATSEPGTIGEQYF. CDR3 DNA sequence: TGTGCCACCAGTGAGCCCGGGACAATCGGCGAGCAGTACTTC.

V gene TRBV5-5 combines with J gene TRBJ1-1, with D possibly TRBD1 on 5 matching bases. With 3 bases removed from V and 7 bases from J, the gap between germline ends came to 16 bases. Germline loops: CDR1 SGHKS, CDR2 YYEKEE (reference sequence). The CDR3 runs to 14 residues. The CDR3 nucleotides read TGTGCCAGCAGCTCCCTAGGAGGGGCCATTGAAGCTTTCTTT. Translation: CASSSLGGAIEAFF.

The chain has TRBV10-3 and TRBJ1-2, with 10 bases lining up with TRBD1. V dropped 7 bases and J dropped 7; count of bases not matched to a gene: 9. CDR1 is ENHRY and CDR2 is SYGVKD in the germline V gene. This CDR3 spans 14 amino acids. This CDR3 reads CAITKTGGAGGYTF. CDR3 in DNA: TGTGCCATCACCAAGACAGGGGGCGCGGGTGGCTACACCTTC.

The chain links TRBV6-5 to TRBJ1-6, with 7 bases aligning to TRBD1. Germline V gene lookup returns CDR1 MNHEY and CDR2 SVGAGI. V gave up 6 bases and J gave up 5 bases; unmatched junction bases: 1. The CDR3 sequence is 13 residues long. CDR3 DNA sequence: TGTGCCAGCAGACAGGGGAATAATTCACCCCTCCACTTT. This sequence encodes CASRQGNNSPLHF.

The chain carries TRBV7-2 and TRBJ2-3; 7 nucleotides line up with TRBD2. Unmatched junction bases numbered 13, after V lost 3 bases and J lost 1 base. Per germline, CDR1 SGHTA and CDR2 FQGNSA. This CDR3 spans 18 amino acids. The CDR3 DNA follows: TGTGCCAGCAGCTTCTCTCTGGTGGGGGGGTATGGCACAGATACGCAGTATTTT. Protein: CASSFSLVGGYGTDTQYF.

The genes are TRBV3-1 (or the pseudogene TRBV3-2) and TRBJ2-1; maybe TRBD2 (6 bases). The CDR3 loop spans 15 amino acids. V was clipped by 0 bases and J by 4 bases, with 10 bases between them. Per the germline V gene, CDR1 is LGHDT and CDR2 is YNNKEL (reference sequence). The DNA of the CDR3 is TGTGCCAGCAGCCAAGAGGGGGGTCGTTACAATGAGCAGTTCTTC. This sequence encodes CASSQEGGRYNEQFF.

V and J are TRBV6-1 and TRBJ1-1; 8 bases map to TRBD1. Germline CDR1 and CDR2: MNHNS and SASEGT. V was pared by 3 bases and J by 4 bases, with 4 bases of the junction left unmatched. The CDR3 covers 14 residues. The CDR3 protein is CASSDSGQGTEAFF. In DNA form, the CDR3 reads TGTGCCAGCAGTGATTCCGGACAGGGCACTGAAGCTTTCTTT.

This clone was observed many times. This sequence joins TRBV10-3 and TRBJ1-2; 9 nucleotides match TRBD1. Germline CDR1 and CDR2: ENHRY and SYGVKD. Losses at the gene ends were 10 bases for V and 4 bases for J; bases not matched to a gene: 10. This CDR3 region has 14 residues. CDR3 region: CASEGPGQGYGYTF. The CDR3, as DNA: TGTGCCAGCGAGGGACCGGGACAGGGCTATGGCTACACCTTC.